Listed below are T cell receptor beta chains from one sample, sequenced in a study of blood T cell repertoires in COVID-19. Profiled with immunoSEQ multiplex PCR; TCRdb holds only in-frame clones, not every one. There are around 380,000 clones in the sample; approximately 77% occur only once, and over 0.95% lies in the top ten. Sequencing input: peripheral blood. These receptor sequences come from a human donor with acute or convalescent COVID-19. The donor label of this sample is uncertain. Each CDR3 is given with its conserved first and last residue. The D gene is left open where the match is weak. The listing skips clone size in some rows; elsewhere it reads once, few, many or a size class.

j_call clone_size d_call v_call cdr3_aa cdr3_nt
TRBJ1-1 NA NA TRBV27 CASSFKVRGLGHTEAFF TGTGCCAGCAGTTTTAAAGTAAGGGGCTTAGGTCACACTGAAGCTTTCTTT
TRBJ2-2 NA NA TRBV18 CASSGDYTGELFF TGTGCCAGCTCCGGGGACTACACCGGGGAGCTGTTTTTT
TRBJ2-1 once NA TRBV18 CASSPWTANEQFF TGTGCCAGCTCACCCTGGACAGCAAATGAGCAGTTCTTC
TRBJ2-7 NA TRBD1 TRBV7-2 CASSLSATGGASYEQYF TGTGCCAGCAGCTTAAGCGCTACAGGGGGCGCAAGCTACGAGCAGTACTTC
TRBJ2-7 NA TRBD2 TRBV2 CASTSDSYEQYF TGTGCCAGTACTAGCGACTCCTACGAGCAGTACTTC
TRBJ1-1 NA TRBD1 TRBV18 CASSLGQGTEAFF TGTGCCAGCTCCCTTGGACAGGGCACTGAAGCTTTCTTT
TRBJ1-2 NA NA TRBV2 CAGELGGVYGYTF TGTGCCGGCGAATTAGGGGGGGTCTATGGCTACACCTTC
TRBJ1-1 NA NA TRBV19 CASQLEIGNTEAFF TGTGCCAGTCAGTTGGAGATAGGTAACACTGAAGCTTTCTTT
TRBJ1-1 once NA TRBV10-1 CASRVDWNTEAFF TGCGCCAGCAGGGTCGACTGGAACACTGAAGCTTTCTTT
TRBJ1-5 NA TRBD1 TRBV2 CASSRQGFTTQPQHF TGTGCCAGCAGTAGACAGGGTTTTACGACGCAGCCCCAGCATTTT
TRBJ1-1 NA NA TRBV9 CASSLGLDSEAFF TGTGCCAGCAGCTTGGGTCTAGACAGTGAAGCTTTCTTT
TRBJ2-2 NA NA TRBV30 CAWTVRARTGELFF TGTGCCTGGACTGTCCGCGCTCGGACCGGGGAGCTGTTTTTT
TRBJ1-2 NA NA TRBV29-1 CSVRGFGYTF TGCAGCGTTAGGGGGTTTGGCTACACCTTC
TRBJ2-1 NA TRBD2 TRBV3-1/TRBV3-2 CASSQASGGTNEQFF TGTGCCAGCAGCCAAGCCAGCGGGGGTACCAATGAGCAGTTCTTC
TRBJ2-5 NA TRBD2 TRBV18 CASRLAGGQGETQYF TGTGCCAGCCGACTAGCGGGAGGTCAGGGAGAGACCCAGTACTTC
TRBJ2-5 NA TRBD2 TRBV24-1 CATSTGGVKETQYF TGTGCCACCAGTACGGGGGGTGTCAAGGAGACCCAGTACTTC
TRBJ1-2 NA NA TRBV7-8 CASSLRQGYTF TGTGCCAGCAGCCTCAGACAGGGCTACACCTTC
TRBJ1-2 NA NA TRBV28 CASSDPGLYGYTF TGTGCCAGCAGTGATCCGGGTCTTTATGGCTACACCTTC
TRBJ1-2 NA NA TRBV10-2 CASRSAGVGGYTF TGCGCCAGCAGGTCCGCAGGGGTAGGTGGCTACACCTTC
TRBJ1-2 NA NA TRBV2 CASSPLQGRVRGYTF TGTGCCAGCAGTCCCTTACAGGGCAGGGTGCGCGGCTACACCTTC